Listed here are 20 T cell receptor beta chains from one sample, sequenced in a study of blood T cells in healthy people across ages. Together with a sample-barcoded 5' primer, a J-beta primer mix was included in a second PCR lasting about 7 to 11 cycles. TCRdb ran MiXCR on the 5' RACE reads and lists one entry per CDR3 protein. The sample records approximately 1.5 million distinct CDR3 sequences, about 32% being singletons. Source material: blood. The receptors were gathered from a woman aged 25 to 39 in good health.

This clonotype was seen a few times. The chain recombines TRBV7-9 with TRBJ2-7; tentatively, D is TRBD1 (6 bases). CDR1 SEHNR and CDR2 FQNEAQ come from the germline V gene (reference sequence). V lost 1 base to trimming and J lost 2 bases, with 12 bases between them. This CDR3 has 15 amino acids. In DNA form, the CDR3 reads TGTGCCAGCAGCTTAGTCAGCAGGGGTCCCTACGAGCAGTACTTC. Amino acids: CASSLVSRGPYEQYF.

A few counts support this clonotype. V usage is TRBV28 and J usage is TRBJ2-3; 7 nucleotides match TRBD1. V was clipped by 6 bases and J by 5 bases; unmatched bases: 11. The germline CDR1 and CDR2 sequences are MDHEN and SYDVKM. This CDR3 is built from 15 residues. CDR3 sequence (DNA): TGTGCCAGCAGCACCACCCTGAGGGGGCTAGATACGCAGTATTTT. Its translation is CASSTTLRGLDTQYF.

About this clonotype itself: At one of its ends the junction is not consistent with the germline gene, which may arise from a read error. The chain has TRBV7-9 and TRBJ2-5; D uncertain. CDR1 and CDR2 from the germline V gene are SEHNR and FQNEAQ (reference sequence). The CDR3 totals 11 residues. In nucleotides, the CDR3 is TGTGCCAGCAGCGATGCAGAGGCCCAGTACTTC. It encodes CASSDAEAQYF.

As DNA, the CDR3 is TGTGCCAGCGGTGCGAGGTCCCTGGGGGGCAATCAGCCCCAGCATTTT. Amino acids: CASGARSLGGNQPQHF. The chain combines TRBV6-2 or TRBV6-3 with TRBJ1-5; D possibly corresponds to TRBD1 (5 bases). Germline values: CDR1 MNHEY, CDR2 SVGEGT. V was pared by 8 bases and J by 2 bases, with 19 bases between. This CDR3 has 16 amino acids.

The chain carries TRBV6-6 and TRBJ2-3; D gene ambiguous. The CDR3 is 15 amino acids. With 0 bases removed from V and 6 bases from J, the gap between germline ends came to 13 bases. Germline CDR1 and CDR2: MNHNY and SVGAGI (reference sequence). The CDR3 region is CASSYSTIEHDTQYF. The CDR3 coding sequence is TGTGCCAGCAGTTACTCGACCATAGAGCACGATACGCAGTATTTT.

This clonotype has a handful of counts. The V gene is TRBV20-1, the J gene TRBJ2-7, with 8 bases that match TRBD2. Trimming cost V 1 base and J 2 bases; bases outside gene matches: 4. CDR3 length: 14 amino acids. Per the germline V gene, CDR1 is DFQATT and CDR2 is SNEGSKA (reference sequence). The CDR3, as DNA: TGCAGTGCTAGAGTTGTGGGACTAGCCTACGAGCAGTACTTC. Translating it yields CSARVVGLAYEQYF.

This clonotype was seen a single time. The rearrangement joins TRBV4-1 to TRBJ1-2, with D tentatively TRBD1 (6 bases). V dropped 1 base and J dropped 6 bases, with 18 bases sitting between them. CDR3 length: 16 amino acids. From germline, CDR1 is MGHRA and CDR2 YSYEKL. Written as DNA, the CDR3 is TGCGCCAGCAGCCAAGTTGGGGGCGGGGCATGGGATGGCTACACCTTC. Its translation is CASSQVGGGAWDGYTF.

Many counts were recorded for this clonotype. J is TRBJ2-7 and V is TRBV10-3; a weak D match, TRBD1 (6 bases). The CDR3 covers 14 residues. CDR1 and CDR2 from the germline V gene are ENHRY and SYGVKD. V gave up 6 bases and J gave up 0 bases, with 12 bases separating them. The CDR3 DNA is TGTGCCATCAGGTCAGACAGGAGCTCCTACGAGCAGTACTTC. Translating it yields CAIRSDRSSYEQYF.

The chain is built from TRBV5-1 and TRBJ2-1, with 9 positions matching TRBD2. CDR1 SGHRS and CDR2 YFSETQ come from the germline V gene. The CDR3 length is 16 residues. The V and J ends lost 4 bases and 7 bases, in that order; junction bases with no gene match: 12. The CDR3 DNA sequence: TGCGCCAGCAGCGGGACCGGGACTAGCTGGATGAATGAGCAGTTCTTC. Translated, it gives CASSGTGTSWMNEQFF.

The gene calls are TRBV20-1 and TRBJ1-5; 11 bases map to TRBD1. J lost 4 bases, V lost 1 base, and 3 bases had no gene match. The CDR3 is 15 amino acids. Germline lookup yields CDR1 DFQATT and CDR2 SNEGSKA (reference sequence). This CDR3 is CSARVGQGGNQPQHF. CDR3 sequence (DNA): TGCAGTGCTAGAGTGGGACAGGGGGGGAATCAGCCCCAGCATTTT.

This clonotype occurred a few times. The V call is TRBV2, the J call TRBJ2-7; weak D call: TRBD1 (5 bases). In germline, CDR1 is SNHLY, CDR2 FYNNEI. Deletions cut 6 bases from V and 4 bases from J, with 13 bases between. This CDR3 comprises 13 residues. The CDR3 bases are TGTGCCAGCAGAGTCGACAGAGCATACGAGCAGTACTTC. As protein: CASRVDRAYEQYF.

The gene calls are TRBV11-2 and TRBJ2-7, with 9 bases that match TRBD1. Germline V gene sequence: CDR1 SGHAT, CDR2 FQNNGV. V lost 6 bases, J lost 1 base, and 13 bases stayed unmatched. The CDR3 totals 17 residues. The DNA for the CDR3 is TGTGCCAGCAGTAGGAGACGGGGACAGGGTCGATCCTACGAGCAGTACTTC. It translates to CASSRRRGQGRSYEQYF.

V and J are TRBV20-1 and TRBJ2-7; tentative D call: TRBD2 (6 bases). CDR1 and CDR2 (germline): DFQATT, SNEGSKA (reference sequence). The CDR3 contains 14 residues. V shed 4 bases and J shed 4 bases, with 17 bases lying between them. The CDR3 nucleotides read TGCAGTGCTAATACTGGGACTGGCGGTTACGAGCAGTACTTC. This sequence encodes CSANTGTGGYEQYF.

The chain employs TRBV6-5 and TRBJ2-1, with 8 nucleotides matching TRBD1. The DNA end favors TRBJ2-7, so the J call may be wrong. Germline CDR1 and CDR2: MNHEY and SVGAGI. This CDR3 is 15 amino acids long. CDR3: CASSVDRGPYNEQYF. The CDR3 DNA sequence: TGTGCCAGCAGCGTAGACAGGGGTCCCTACAATGAGCAGTACTTC.

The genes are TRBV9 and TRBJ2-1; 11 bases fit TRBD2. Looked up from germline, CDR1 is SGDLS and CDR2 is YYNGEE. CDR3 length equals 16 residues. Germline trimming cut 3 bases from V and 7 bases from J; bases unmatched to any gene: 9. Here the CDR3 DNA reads TGTGCCAGCAGCGGCTTAGCGGGGGGGCGGTGGAATGAGCAGTTCTTC. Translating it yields CASSGLAGGRWNEQFF. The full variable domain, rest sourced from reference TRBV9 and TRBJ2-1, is DSGVTQTPKHLITATGQRVTLRCSPRSGDLSVYWYQQSLDQGLQFLIQYYNGEERAKGNILERFSAQQFPDLHSELNLSSLELGDSALYFCASSGLAGGRWNEQFFGPGTRLTVL.

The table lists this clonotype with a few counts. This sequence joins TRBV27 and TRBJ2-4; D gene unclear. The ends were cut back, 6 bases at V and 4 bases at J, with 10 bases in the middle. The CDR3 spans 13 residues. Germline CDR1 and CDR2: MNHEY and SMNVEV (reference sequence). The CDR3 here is CASSDTIKNIQYF. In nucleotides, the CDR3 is TGTGCCAGCAGCGACACGATAAAAAACATTCAGTACTTC.

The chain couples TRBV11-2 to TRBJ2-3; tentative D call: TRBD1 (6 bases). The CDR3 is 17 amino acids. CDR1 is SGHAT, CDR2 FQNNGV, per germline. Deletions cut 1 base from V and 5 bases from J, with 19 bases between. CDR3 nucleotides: TGTGCCAGCAGCTTAGGCCGGACAGCTATAACAAGAGATACGCAGTATTTT. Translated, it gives CASSLGRTAITRDTQYF.

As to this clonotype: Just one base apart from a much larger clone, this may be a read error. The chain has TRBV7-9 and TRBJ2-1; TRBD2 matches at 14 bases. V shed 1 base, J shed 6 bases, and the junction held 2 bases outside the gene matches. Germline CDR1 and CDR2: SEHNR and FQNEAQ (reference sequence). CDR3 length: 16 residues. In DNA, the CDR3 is TGTGCCAGCAGCTTAGACGGACTAGCGGGAGGCAATGAGCAGTTCTTC. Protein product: CASSLDGLAGGNEQFF.

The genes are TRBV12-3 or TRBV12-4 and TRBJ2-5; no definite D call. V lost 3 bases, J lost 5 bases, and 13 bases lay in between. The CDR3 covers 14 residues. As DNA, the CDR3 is TGTGCCAGCAGTTTTTCGCGCCTTGGGGAGACCCAGTACTTC. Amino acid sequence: CASSFSRLGETQYF.

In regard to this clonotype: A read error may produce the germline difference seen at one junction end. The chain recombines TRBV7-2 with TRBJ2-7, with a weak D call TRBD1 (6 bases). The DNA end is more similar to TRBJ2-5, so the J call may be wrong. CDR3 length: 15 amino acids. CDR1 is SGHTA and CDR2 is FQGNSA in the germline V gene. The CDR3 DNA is TGTGCCAACAGCTTACAAGGGACAACGGAAGGGACCCAGTACTTC. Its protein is CANSLQGTTEGTQYF.